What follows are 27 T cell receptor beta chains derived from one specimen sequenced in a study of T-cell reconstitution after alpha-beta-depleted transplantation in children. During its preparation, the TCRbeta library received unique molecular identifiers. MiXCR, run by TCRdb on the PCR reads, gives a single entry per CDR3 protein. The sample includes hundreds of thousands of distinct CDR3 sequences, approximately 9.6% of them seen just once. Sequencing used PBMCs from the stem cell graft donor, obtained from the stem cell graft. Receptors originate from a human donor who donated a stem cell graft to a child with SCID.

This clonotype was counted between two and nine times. The CDR3 sequence: CASSHQPYEQYF. CDR3 in DNA: TGTGCCAGCAGCCATCAACCCTACGAGCAGTACTTC. The rearrangement uses TRBV14 and TRBJ2-7; D unresolved. The germline CDR1 and CDR2 sequences are SGHDN and FVKESK. V dropped 3 bases and J dropped 2 bases, with 5 bases sitting between them. This CDR3 has 12 residues.

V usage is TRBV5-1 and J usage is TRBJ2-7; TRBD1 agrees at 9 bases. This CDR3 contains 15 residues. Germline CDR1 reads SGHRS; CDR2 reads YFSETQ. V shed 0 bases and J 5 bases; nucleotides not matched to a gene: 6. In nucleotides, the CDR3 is TGCGCCAGCAGCTTGGCCGGGACAGGGCTCGACGAGCAGTACTTC. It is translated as CASSLAGTGLDEQYF.

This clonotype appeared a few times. The CDR3 bases are TGTGCCAGCAGCGACGGATTGTCAGGAGGGGTGAATGGCTACACCTTC. This sequence encodes CASSDGLSGGVNGYTF. The V and J genes are TRBV7-3 and TRBJ1-2; possible D gene TRBD1, 5 bases. This CDR3 region has 16 residues. Germline-derived CDR1 and CDR2 are SGHTA and FQGTGA. Trimming removed 5 bases at V and 6 bases at J, with 22 bases between.

The CDR3 protein is CASTLGRAGNIQYF. CDR3 DNA: TGTGCCAGCACCCTCGGGAGGGCGGGGAACATTCAGTACTTC. The chain couples TRBV12-3 or TRBV12-4 to TRBJ2-4, with 8 bases matching TRBD2. Trimming removed 7 bases from V and 7 bases from J; junction bases left unmatched: 9. The CDR3 length is 14 residues.

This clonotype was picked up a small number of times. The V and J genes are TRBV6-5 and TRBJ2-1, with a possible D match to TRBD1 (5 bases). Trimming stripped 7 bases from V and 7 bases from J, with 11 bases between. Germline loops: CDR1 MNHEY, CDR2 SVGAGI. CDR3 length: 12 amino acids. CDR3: CASTGQGNEQFF. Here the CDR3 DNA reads TGTGCCAGCACCGGGCAGGGAAATGAGCAGTTCTTC.

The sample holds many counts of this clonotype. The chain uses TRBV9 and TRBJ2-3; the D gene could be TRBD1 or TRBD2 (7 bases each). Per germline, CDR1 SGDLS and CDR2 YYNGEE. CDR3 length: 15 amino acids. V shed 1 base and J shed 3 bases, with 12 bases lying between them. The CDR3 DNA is TGTGCCAGCAGCGTACAGGGGGGGGAGACAGATACGCAGTATTTT. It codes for CASSVQGGETDTQYF. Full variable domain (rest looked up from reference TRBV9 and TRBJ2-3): DSGVTQTPKHLITATGQRVTLRCSPRSGDLSVYWYQQSLDQGLQFLIQYYNGEERAKGNILERFSAQQFPDLHSELNLSSLELGDSALYFCASSVQGGETDTQYFGPGTRLTVL.

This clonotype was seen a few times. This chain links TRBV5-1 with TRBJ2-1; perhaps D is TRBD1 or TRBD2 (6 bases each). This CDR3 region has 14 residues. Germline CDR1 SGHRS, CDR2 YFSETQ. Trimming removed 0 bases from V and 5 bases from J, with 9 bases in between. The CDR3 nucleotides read TGCGCCAGCAGCTTGGCGGGGGCTCACAATGAGCAGTTCTTC. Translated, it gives CASSLAGAHNEQFF.

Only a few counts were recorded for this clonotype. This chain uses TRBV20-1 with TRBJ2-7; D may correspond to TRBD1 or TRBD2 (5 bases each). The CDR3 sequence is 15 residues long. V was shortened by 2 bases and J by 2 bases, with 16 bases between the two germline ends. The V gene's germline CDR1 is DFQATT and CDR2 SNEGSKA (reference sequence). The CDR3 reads CSARSPRDGPYEQYF. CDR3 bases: TGCAGTGCTAGATCCCCCCGGGACGGGCCCTACGAGCAGTACTTC.

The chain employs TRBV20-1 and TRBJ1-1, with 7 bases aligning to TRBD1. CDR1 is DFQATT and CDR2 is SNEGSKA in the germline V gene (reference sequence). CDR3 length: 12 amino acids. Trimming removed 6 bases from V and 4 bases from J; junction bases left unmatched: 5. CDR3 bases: TGCAGTGCCATAGGGGGCCGCACTGAAGCTTTCTTT. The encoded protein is CSAIGGRTEAFF.

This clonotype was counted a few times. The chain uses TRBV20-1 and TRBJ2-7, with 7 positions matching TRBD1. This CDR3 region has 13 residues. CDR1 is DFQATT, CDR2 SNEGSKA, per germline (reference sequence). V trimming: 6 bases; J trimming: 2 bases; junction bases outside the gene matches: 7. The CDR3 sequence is CSATLQGPYEQYF. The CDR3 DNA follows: TGCAGTGCAACCCTACAGGGGCCCTACGAGCAGTACTTC.

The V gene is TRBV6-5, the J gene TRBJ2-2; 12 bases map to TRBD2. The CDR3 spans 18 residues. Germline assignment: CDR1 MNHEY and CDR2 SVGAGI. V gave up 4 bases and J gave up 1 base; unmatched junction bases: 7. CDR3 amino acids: CASSSPTSGGRNTGELFF. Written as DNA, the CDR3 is TGTGCCAGCAGTTCTCCGACTAGCGGGGGCCGGAACACCGGGGAGCTGTTTTTT.

CDR3 region: CSAIPPTGRRQETQYF. The CDR3, as DNA: TGCAGTGCTATCCCCCCCACAGGGAGGCGGCAAGAGACCCAGTACTTC. V gene TRBV20-1 combines with J gene TRBJ2-5; D possibly uses TRBD1 or TRBD2 (6 bases each). V lost 4 bases and J lost 2, with 20 bases in between. Germline assignment: CDR1 DFQATT and CDR2 SNEGSKA (reference sequence). The CDR3 runs to 16 residues.

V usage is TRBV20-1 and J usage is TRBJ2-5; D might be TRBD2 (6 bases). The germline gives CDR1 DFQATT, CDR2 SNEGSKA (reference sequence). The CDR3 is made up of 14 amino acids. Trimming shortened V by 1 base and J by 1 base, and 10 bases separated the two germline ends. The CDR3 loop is CSARGGETQETQYF. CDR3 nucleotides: TGCAGTGCTAGAGGCGGGGAGACCCAAGAGACCCAGTACTTC.

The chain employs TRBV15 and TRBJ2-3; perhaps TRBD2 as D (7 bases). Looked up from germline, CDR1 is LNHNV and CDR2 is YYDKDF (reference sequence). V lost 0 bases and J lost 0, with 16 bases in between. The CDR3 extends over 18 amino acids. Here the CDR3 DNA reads TGTGCCACCAGCAGAGATATTGGGGGGGGCCCAAGCACAGATACGCAGTATTTT. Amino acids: CATSRDIGGGPSTDTQYF.

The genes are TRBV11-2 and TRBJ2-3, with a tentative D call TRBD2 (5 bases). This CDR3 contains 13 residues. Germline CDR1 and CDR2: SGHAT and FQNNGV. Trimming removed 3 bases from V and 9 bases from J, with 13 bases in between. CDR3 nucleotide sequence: TGTGCCAGCAGCTTCCGGACCCAGCGGACGCAGTATTTT. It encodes CASSFRTQRTQYF.

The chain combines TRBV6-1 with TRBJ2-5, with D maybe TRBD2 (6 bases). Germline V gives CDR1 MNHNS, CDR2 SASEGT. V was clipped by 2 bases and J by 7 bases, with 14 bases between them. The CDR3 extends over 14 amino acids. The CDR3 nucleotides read TGTGCCAGCAGTGAACAGGCGGGGACGGCGACCCAGTACTTC. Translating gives CASSEQAGTATQYF.

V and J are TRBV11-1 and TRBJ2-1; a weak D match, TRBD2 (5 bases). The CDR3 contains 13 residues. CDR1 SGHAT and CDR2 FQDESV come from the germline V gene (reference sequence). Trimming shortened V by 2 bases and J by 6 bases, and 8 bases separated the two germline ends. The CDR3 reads CASSLTGINEQFF. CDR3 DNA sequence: TGTGCCAGCAGCTTAACCGGGATCAATGAGCAGTTCTTC.

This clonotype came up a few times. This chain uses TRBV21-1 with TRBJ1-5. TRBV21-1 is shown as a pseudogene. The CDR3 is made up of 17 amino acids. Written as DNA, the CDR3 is TGTGCCAGCAGCAAACCCTCCATTGGGGTAGCAAATCAGCCCCAGCATTTT. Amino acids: CASSKPSIGVANQPQHF.

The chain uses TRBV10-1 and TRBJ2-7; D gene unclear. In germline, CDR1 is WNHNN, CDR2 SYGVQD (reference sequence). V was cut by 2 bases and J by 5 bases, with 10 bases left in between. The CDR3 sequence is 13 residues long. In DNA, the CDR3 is TGCGCCAGCAGTGAGGGGGTTTACGACGAGCAGTACTTC. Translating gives CASSEGVYDEQYF.

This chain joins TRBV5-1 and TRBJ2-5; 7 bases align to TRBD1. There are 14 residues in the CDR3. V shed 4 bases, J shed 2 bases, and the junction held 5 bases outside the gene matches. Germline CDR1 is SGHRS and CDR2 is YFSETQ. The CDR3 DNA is TGCGCCAGCAGCCCCCTGACAGGGCAAGAGACCCAGTACTTC. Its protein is CASSPLTGQETQYF.

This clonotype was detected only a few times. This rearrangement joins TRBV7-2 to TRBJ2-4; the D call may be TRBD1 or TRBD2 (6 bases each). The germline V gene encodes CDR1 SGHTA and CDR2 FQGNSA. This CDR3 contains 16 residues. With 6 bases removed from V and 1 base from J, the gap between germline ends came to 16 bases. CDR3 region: CASRVGRGGAKNIQYF. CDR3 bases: TGTGCCAGCAGGGTGGGGAGAGGGGGGGCCAAAAACATTCAGTACTTC.

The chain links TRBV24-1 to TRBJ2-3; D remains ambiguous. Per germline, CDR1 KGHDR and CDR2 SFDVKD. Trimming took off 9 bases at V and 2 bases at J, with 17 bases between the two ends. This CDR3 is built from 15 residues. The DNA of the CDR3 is TGTGCCACCTTGGAAAGTCCGGTAGTCACAGATACGCAGTATTTT. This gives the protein CATLESPVVTDTQYF.

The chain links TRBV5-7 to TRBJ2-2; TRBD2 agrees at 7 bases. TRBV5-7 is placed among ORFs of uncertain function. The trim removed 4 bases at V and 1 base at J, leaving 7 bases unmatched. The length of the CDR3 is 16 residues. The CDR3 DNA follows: TGTGCCAGCAGCCCGCGGGGGAGAGTGAACACCGGGGAGCTGTTTTTT. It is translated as CASSPRGRVNTGELFF.

CDR3 coding DNA: TGTGCCAGCACCCCTGACACATCCACTAATGAAAAACTGTTTTTT. Its protein is CASTPDTSTNEKLFF. The chain combines TRBV12-3 or TRBV12-4 with TRBJ1-4; D not certain. V was cut by 7 bases and J by 2 bases, with 14 bases left in between. The CDR3 totals 15 residues.

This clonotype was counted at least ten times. The CDR3 here is CASSLWGDNTGELFF. The CDR3 region has the DNA TGCGCCAGCAGCTTGTGGGGGGACAACACCGGGGAGCTGTTTTTT. This chain links TRBV5-1 with TRBJ2-2; the D gene is possibly TRBD2 (6 bases). CDR3 length equals 15 residues. Trimming took off 1 base at V and 2 bases at J, with 9 bases between the two ends. Germline loops: CDR1 SGHRS, CDR2 YFSETQ.

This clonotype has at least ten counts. As DNA, the CDR3 is TGTGCCAGCAGCGGGGGCGAGACACAGGGTTATGGCTACACCTTC. Translated, it gives CASSGGETQGYGYTF. The rearrangement links TRBV27 to TRBJ1-2; the D gene is possibly TRBD1 (6 bases). The germline CDR1 and CDR2 sequences are MNHEY and SMNVEV (reference sequence). Trimming stripped 6 bases from V and 5 bases from J, with 19 bases between. The CDR3 is 15 amino acids.

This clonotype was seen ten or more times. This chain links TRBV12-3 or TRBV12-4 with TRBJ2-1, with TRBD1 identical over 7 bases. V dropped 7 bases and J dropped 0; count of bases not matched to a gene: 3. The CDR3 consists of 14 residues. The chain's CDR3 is CASNGQASYNEQFF. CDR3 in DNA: TGTGCCAGCAACGGACAGGCCTCCTACAATGAGCAGTTCTTC.